The next 7 T cell receptor beta chains were all read from a single sample in a study of blood T cells in healthy people across ages (dated by TCRdb to 2014 to 2015). Receptor amplification or capture employed 5' RACE. Instrument on record: Illumina HiSeq 2500. The second PCR ran for about 6 to 11 cycles and used a J-beta primer mix along with a sample-barcoded 5' primer. TCRdb applied fastp at Q25 and MiXCR to the public reads, then kept only in-frame beta chains. CDR3 protein duplicates are merged, each entry listing the most common genes and DNA. The sample records roughly 1,700,000 distinct CDR3 sequences, approximately 28% of which are singletons. The biggest ten clones account for 7.7% of the sample. Sequencing was done on a sample of blood. These receptors were obtained from a woman younger than 45 in good health.

The genes are TRBV5-1 and TRBJ2-7; tentatively, D is TRBD2 (6 bases). Trimming left V 5 bases short and J 1 base short, with 19 bases between. Germline lookup yields CDR1 SGHRS and CDR2 YFSETQ. The length of the CDR3 is 16 residues. CDR3 residues: CASSPSAAGFSYEQYF. The CDR3 DNA is TGCGCCAGCAGTCCCTCGGCGGCGGGATTTTCCTACGAGCAGTACTTC.

This clonotype was seen a handful of times. The gene calls are TRBV5-1 and TRBJ1-6; D may be TRBD1 (5 bases). The V end was cut by 4 bases, the J end by 14 bases, with 16 bases between. The CDR3 runs to 13 residues. CDR1 SGHRS and CDR2 YFSETQ come from the germline V gene. The CDR3 spells CASSVGTAETLHF. In DNA form, the CDR3 reads TGCGCCAGCAGCGTTGGGACGGCCGAAACCCTCCACTTT.

Remarks on this clonotype: A much larger clone sits a single nucleotide away, making a read error possible. This sequence joins TRBV2 and TRBJ2-5; TRBD2 matches 7 bases. The CDR3 length is 13 residues. CDR1 is SNHLY, CDR2 FYNNEI, per germline. Trimming cost V 10 bases and J 5 bases; bases outside gene matches: 10. The CDR3: CANRIDGRETQYF. The CDR3 DNA reads as TGTGCCAACAGAATCGACGGGAGGGAGACCCAGTACTTC. Drawing the rest from reference TRBV2 and TRBJ2-5, the complete variable domain is EPEVTQTPSHQVTQMGQEVILRCVPISNHLYFYWYRQILGQKVEFLVSFYNNEISEKSEIFDDQFSVERPDGSNFTLKIRSTKLEDSAMYFCANRIDGRETQYFGPGTRLLVL.

The chain combines TRBV24-1 with TRBJ1-2, with a possible D match to TRBD1 (5 bases). The CDR3 length is 12 residues. Trimming pared 4 bases from V and 6 bases from J, leaving 8 bases between. Germline V gene lookup returns CDR1 KGHDR and CDR2 SFDVKD. The CDR3 sequence is CATSDGTDGYTF. In DNA form, the CDR3 reads TGTGCCACCAGTGACGGGACGGATGGCTACACCTTC.

This clonotype was detected many times. V usage is TRBV29-1 and J usage is TRBJ2-7; a weak D match, TRBD2 (5 bases). Germline CDR1 SQVTM, CDR2 ANQGSEA. The CDR3 is 13 amino acids. Trimming pared 4 bases from V and 2 bases from J, leaving 12 bases between. The CDR3, as DNA: TGCAGCGTTGTTCTACTAGAGACCTACGAGCAGTACTTC. It specifies CSVVLLETYEQYF.

This CDR3 reads CASRSDRDYGYTF. DNA of the CDR3: TGTGCCAGCAGGTCCGACAGGGATTATGGCTACACCTTC. The chain uses TRBV6-5 and TRBJ1-2; 7 bases agree with TRBD1. Germline loops: CDR1 MNHEY, CDR2 SVGAGI. There are 13 residues in the CDR3. Trimming removed 6 bases from V and 5 bases from J; junction bases left unmatched: 6.

V gene TRBV29-1 combines with J gene TRBJ1-2; unclear D gene. This CDR3 is built from 10 residues. Trimming pared 5 bases from V and 7 bases from J, leaving 8 bases between. CDR1 is SQVTM, CDR2 ANQGSEA, per germline. The CDR3 DNA follows: TGCAGCGTTATGGGTGGTGGCTACACCTTC. Translated, it gives CSVMGGGYTF.